These T cell receptor beta chains were read from a single sample in a study of human T cells and chemical hapten exposure. One entry per CDR3 protein, called by TCRdb with MiXCR from the RACE reads. This sample yields 100,000 to 120,000 distinct CDR3 sequences, of which around 35% are seen a single time; roughly 3% belongs to the top ten. Sequenced here: whole blood, sampled in connection with sensitization to the hapten diphenylcyclopropenone (DPC). These receptors were obtained from a middle-aged man with alopecia areata. Some clones in this sample may be carry-over from other donors' samples. CDR3s leave out the opening cysteine and the closing phenylalanine or tryptophan. The order of the fields is clone size, V gene, J gene, CDR3 protein. Clone sizes are given selectively: once, few, many, or a class where the clone is expanded.

NA	TRBV27	TRBJ1-2	ASSQRDFYGYT
few	TRBV29-1	TRBJ1-2	SVESGGDGYT
NA	TRBV11-2	TRBJ2-7	ASSLGRTGLGIPYEQY
NA	TRBV30	TRBJ1-2	AWALGPYGYT
NA	TRBV7-9	TRBJ2-1	ASKDHGANNEQF
NA	TRBV24-1	TRBJ2-5	ATSEGDLKTQY
few	TRBV6-2/TRBV6-3	TRBJ2-7	ASSYGQGAHY
NA	TRBV6-6	TRBJ2-4	ASSYGQGAKNIQY
NA	TRBV7-2	TRBJ2-3	ASSSGIADTQY
few	TRBV12-3/TRBV12-4	TRBJ2-3	ASSLGRATDTQY
NA	TRBV5-1	TRBJ1-4	ASSFTSQKDEKLF
NA	TRBV30	TRBJ2-7	AWSVLKSYEQY
few	TRBV2	TRBJ2-3	ASRSYQQSTDTQY
NA	TRBV6-1	TRBJ2-3	ASSGWTSGRADVDTQY
NA	TRBV29-1	TRBJ2-5	SVDRDEKETQY
few	TRBV6-6	TRBJ2-5	ASSYYEETQY
NA	TRBV7-8	TRBJ2-3	ASSPRVLAGSTDTQY